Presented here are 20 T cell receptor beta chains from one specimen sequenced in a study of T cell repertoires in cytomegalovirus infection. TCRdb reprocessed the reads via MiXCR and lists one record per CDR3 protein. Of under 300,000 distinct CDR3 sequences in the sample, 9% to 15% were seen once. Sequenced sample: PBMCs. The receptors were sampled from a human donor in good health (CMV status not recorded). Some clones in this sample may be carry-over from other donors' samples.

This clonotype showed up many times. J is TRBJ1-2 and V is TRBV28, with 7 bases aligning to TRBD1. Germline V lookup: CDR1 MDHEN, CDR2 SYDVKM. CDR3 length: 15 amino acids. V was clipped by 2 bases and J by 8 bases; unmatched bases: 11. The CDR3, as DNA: TGTGCCAGCAGTTTAGGTGGCAGGGGGACGCACGGCTACACCTTC. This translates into CASSLGGRGTHGYTF.

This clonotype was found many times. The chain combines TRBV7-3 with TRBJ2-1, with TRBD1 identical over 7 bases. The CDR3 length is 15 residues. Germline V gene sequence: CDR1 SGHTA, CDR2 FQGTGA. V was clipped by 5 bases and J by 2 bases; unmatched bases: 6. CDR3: CASSPLGQAYNEQFF. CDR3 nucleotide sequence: TGTGCCAGCAGCCCCCTTGGACAGGCCTACAATGAGCAGTTCTTC.

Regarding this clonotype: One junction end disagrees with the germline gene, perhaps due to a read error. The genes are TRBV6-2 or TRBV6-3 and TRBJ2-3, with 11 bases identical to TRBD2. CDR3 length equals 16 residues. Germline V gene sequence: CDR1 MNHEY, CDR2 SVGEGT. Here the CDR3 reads CAGSYGLAGGPDTQYF. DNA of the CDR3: TGTGCCGGCAGTTACGGCCTAGCGGGAGGTCCAGATACGCAGTATTTT.

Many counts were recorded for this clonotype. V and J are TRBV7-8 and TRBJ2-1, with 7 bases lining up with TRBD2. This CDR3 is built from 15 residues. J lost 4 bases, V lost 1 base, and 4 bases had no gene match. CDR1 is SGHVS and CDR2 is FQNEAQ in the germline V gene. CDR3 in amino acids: CASSLVSSGYNEQFF. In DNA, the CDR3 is TGTGCCAGCAGCTTAGTCTCTAGCGGTTACAATGAGCAGTTCTTC.

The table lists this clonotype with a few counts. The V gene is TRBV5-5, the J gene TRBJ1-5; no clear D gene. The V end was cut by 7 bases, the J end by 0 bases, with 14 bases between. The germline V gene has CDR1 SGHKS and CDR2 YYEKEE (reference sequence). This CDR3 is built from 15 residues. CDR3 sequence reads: CASYLSPGSNQPQHF. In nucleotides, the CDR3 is TGTGCCAGCTACCTCAGCCCCGGTAGCAATCAGCCCCAGCATTTT.

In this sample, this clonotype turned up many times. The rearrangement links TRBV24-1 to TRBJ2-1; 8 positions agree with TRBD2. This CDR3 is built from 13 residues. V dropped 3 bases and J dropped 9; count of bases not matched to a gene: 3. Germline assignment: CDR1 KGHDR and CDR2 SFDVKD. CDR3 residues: CATSDPGGAEQFF. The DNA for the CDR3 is TGTGCCACCAGTGATCCGGGGGGGGCTGAGCAGTTCTTC.

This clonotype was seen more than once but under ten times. The CDR3 loop reads CASSLDPGQGSVTNEKLFF. In DNA form, the CDR3 reads TGTGCCAGCAGCTTGGATCCGGGACAGGGGAGTGTAACTAATGAAAAACTGTTTTTT. This chain connects TRBV5-6 to TRBJ1-4, with 10 bases identical to TRBD1. The germline gives CDR1 SGHDT, CDR2 YYEEEE. The CDR3 has 19 amino acids. V shed 0 bases and J 1 base; nucleotides not matched to a gene: 9.

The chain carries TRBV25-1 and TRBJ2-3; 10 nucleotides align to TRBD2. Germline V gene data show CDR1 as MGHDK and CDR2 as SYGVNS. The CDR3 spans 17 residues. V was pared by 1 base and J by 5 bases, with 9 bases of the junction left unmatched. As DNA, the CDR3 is TGTGCCAGCAGTGAATCCCTAGCGGGAGTCATCGGAGATACGCAGTATTTT. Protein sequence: CASSESLAGVIGDTQYF.

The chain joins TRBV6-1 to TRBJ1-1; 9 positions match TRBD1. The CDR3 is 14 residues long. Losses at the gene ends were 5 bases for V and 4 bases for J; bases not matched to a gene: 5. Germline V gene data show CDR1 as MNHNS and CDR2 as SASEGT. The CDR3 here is CASSSGTGITEAFF. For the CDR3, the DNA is TGTGCCAGCAGTTCTGGGACAGGGATCACTGAAGCTTTCTTT.

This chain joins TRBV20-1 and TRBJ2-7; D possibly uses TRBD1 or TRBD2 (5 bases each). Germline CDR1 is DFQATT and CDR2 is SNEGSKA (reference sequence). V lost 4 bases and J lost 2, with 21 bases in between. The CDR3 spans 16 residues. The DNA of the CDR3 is TGCAGTGCTATAAGATGGGTGGGGACGACCCCCTACGAGCAGTACTTC. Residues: CSAIRWVGTTPYEQYF.

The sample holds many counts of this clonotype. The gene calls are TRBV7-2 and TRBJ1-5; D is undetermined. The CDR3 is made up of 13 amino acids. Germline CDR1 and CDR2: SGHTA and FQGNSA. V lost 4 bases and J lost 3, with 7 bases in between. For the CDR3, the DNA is TGTGCCAGCAGCTCCGGACCCAATCAGCCCCAGCATTTT. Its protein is CASSSGPNQPQHF.

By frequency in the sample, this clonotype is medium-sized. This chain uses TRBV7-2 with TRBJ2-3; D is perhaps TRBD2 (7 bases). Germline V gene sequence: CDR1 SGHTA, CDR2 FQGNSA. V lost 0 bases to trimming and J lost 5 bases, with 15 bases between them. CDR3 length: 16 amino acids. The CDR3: CASSLAGGGRGDTQYF. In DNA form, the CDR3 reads TGTGCCAGCAGCTTAGCGGGCGGGGGCCGGGGAGATACGCAGTATTTT.

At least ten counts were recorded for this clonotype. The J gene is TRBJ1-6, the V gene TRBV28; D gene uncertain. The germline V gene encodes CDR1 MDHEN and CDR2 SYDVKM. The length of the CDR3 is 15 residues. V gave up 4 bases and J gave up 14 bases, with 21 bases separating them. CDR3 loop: CASSSPRSGRFTLHF. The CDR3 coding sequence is TGTGCCAGCAGTTCTCCCCGCTCAGGCCGGTTCACCCTCCACTTT.

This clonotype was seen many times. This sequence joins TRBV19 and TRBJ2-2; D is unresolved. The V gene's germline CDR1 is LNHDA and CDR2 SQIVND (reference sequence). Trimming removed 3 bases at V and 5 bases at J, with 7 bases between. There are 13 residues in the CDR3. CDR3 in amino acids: CASSMSVTGELFF. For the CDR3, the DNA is TGTGCCAGTAGTATGTCCGTTACCGGGGAGCTGTTTTTT.

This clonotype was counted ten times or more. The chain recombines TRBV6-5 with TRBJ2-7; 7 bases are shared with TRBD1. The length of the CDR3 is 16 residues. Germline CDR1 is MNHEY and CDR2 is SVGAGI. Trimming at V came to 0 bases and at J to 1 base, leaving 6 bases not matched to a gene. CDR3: CASSYSKTGNSYEQYF. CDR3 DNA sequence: TGTGCCAGCAGTTACTCGAAGACAGGGAATTCCTACGAGCAGTACTTC.

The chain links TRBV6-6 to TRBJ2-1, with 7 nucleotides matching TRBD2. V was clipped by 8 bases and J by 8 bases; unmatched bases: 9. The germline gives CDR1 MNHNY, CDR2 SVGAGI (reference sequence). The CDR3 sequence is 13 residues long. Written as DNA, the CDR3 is TGTGCCAGCTCGGGACTAAGCAGCCATGAGCAGTTCTTC. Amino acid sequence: CASSGLSSHEQFF.

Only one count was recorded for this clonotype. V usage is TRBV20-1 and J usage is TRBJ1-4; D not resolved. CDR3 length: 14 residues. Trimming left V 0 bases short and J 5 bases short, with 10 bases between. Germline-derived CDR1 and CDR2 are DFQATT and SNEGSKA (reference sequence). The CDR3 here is CSAREGRRNEKLFF. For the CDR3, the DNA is TGCAGTGCTAGAGAAGGGAGGAGGAATGAAAAACTGTTTTTT.

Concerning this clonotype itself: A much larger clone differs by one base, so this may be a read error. The CDR3 nucleotides read TGTGCCTGCAGTGACGGCCCTGCGAGGGACACCTTC. This translates into CACSDGPARDTF. The chain carries TRBV28 and TRBJ1-2; D gene uncertain. Germline lookup yields CDR1 MDHEN and CDR2 SYDVKM. CDR3 length equals 12 residues.

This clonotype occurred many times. The CDR3 here is CASSDRLGGELFF. The CDR3 DNA is TGTGCCAGCAGCGATCGGTTGGGCGGGGAGCTGTTTTTT. This chain uses TRBV28 with TRBJ2-2; D remains unclear. The CDR3 has 13 amino acids. Trimming left V 6 bases short and J 7 bases short, with 12 bases between. Germline V gene data show CDR1 as MDHEN and CDR2 as SYDVKM.

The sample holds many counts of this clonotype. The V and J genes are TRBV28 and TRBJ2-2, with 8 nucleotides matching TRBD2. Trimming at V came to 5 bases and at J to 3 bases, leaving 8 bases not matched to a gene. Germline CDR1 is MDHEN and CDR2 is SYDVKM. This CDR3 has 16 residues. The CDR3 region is CASSPYSGTYTGELFF. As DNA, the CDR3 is TGTGCCAGCAGTCCGTATAGCGGGACCTACACCGGGGAGCTGTTTTTT.